These 8 T cell receptor beta chains originate from one sample sequenced in a study of shared clonotypes between healthy human individuals. Repertoires were generated with immunoSEQ multiplex PCR, while TCRdb's copy carries only in-frame clones and drops some. The table shows about 490,000 clones, with 79% occurring only once. Sequencing was done on a sample of PBMCs. Every receptor here comes from a woman in her thirties or forties in good health. Some clones in this sample may be carry-over from other donors' samples.

This clone was seen a single time. The chain couples TRBV19 to TRBJ2-5; TRBD1 matches 7 bases. The germline V gene has CDR1 LNHDA and CDR2 SQIVND (reference sequence). With 5 bases clipped from V and 1 base from J, the junction kept 10 bases outside the gene matches. The CDR3 totals 16 residues. For the CDR3, the DNA is TGTGCCAGTAGTCCCCCGGGACAGCGACGCCAAGAGACCCAGTACTTC. Protein: CASSPPGQRRQETQYF.

This clone was observed a single time. The junction and the germline gene differ at one end; a read error may be behind it. This chain connects TRBV28 to TRBJ2-7; D call uncertain. Per the germline V gene, CDR1 is MDHEN and CDR2 is SYDVKM. The CDR3 is 12 residues long. The CDR3 DNA sequence: TGTGCCGGCAGTTTATCAGGCTACGAGCAGTACTTC. Amino acid sequence: CAGSLSGYEQYF.

This chain connects TRBV7-3 to TRBJ2-1; D is perhaps TRBD1 (6 bases). The V and J ends lost 4 bases and 2 bases respectively, with 9 bases between them. This CDR3 is built from 14 residues. Per the germline V gene, CDR1 is SGHTA and CDR2 is FQGTGA. The CDR3 nucleotides are TGTGCCAGCAGCTCAGGGGCGCCCTACAATGAGCAGTTCTTC. As protein: CASSSGAPYNEQFF.

The chain links TRBV5-6 to TRBJ2-5; weak D call: TRBD1 (5 bases). CDR3 length: 13 residues. V shed 4 bases and J shed 9 bases, with 16 bases lying between them. Germline V gene data show CDR1 as SGHDT and CDR2 as YYEEEE. As DNA, the CDR3 is TGTGCCAGCAGCATAGACAGACAAGGGGCCCAGTACTTC. It translates to CASSIDRQGAQYF.

The sample holds a few counts of this clone. The chain couples TRBV5-4 to TRBJ1-2, with a tentative D call TRBD1 (6 bases). CDR3 length equals 14 residues. The germline V and J ends were trimmed by 5 bases and 4 bases, with 15 bases remaining between them. Germline CDR1 and CDR2: SGHNT and YYREEE (reference sequence). The CDR3 here is CASSLDRFSYGYTF. CDR3 nucleotide sequence: TGTGCCAGCAGTCTCGACAGGTTCTCCTATGGCTACACCTTC.

The V gene is TRBV11-3, the J gene TRBJ2-2, with TRBD2 matching over 12 bases. V shed 2 bases, J shed 5 bases, and the junction held 9 bases outside the gene matches. The CDR3 runs 18 residues. CDR1 and CDR2 (germline): SGHNT, YENEEA. CDR3 loop: CASSLMRLAGAPTGELFF. The CDR3 region has the DNA TGTGCCAGCAGCTTAATGAGACTAGCGGGAGCACCAACCGGGGAGCTGTTTTTT.

V and J are TRBV29-1 and TRBJ2-3; TRBD1 matches 12 bases. V was pared by 6 bases and J by 4 bases, with 5 bases of the junction left unmatched. Per germline, CDR1 SQVTM and CDR2 ANQGSEA. The CDR3 has 14 residues. The CDR3 loop is CSVSGTGGSDTQYF. CDR3 DNA: TGCAGCGTGTCCGGGACAGGGGGCTCAGATACGCAGTATTTT.

The rearrangement joins TRBV7-3 to TRBJ2-5; D is unresolved. Germline assignment: CDR1 SGHTA and CDR2 FQGTGA. The CDR3 length is 14 residues. V shed 0 bases and J shed 5 bases, with 10 bases lying between them. Here the CDR3 DNA reads TGTGCCAGCAGCTTAACCGCTCTCGGGGAGACCCAGTACTTC. This gives the protein CASSLTALGETQYF.